The 14 T cell receptor beta chains presented below share a single source sample, sequenced in a study of cytomegalovirus exposure and HLA in healthy donors. The PCR contained 60 Vbeta and 13 Jbeta primers. Libraries were prepared by immunoSEQ multiplex PCR; TCRdb keeps only in-frame clonotypes and omits some of them. The sample contains roughly 100,000 clones, approximately 80% of which appear only once. The material sequenced was PBMCs. These TCRs come from a woman younger than 30 in good health and CMV-seropositive.

V gene TRBV28 combines with J gene TRBJ1-2, with D perhaps TRBD1 (5 bases). Trimming left V 2 bases short and J 4 bases short, with 11 bases between. CDR1 and CDR2 (germline): MDHEN, SYDVKM. The CDR3 length is 14 residues. The CDR3 loop is CASSLEAGIYGYTF. The DNA for the CDR3 is TGTGCCAGCAGTTTAGAAGCAGGGATCTATGGCTACACCTTC.

This chain connects TRBV14 to TRBJ1-3; D not resolved. V shed 3 bases and J shed 1 base, with 4 bases lying between them. Germline V gene sequence: CDR1 SGHDN, CDR2 FVKESK. The CDR3 covers 13 residues. CDR3 protein: CASSHSSGNTIYF. The CDR3 nucleotides read TGTGCCAGCAGCCATTCTTCTGGAAACACCATATATTTT.

This clone was picked up one time. The genes are TRBV28 and TRBJ1-1; no firm D call. Looked up from germline, CDR1 is MDHEN and CDR2 is SYDVKM. The CDR3 totals 14 residues. Trimming pared 4 bases from V and 8 bases from J, leaving 17 bases between. The DNA of the CDR3 is TGTGCCAGCAGTTCAGCAACCACTAGAAAGGAAGCTTTCTTT. Its translation is CASSSATTRKEAFF.

In its sample, this clone was seen a few times. This chain links TRBV10-3 with TRBJ2-3; the match to TRBD2 covers 16 bases. Germline assignment: CDR1 ENHRY and CDR2 SYGVKD. Unmatched junction bases numbered 12, after V lost 4 bases and J lost 5 bases. This CDR3 has 19 amino acids. The CDR3 region has the DNA TGTGCCATCAGTGGGACAGCCGGGACTAGCGGGAGGGCCGGAGATACGCAGTATTTT. This codes for CAISGTAGTSGRAGDTQYF.

The J gene is TRBJ2-5, the V gene TRBV10-1, with 10 bases fitting TRBD1. Germline V gene lookup returns CDR1 WNHNN and CDR2 SYGVQD (reference sequence). After removal of 2 bases from V and 5 bases from J, the junction contained 11 bases not matched to a gene. The CDR3 covers 17 residues. The CDR3 coding sequence is TGCGCCAGCAGTGAGGGGACAGGGGTCCCGAGTGGGGAGACCCAGTACTTC. Residues: CASSEGTGVPSGETQYF.

J is TRBJ2-1 and V is TRBV2, with TRBD1 matching 9 bases. The germline CDR1 and CDR2 sequences are SNHLY and FYNNEI. CDR3 length: 14 residues. Losses at the gene ends were 6 bases for V and 10 bases for J; bases not matched to a gene: 10. Here the CDR3 DNA reads TGTGCCAGCAGGGGACAGGGACCGTCGGGAGAGCAGTTCTTC. Its protein product is CASRGQGPSGEQFF.

V usage is TRBV5-4 and J usage is TRBJ1-4; 7 bases are shared with TRBD1. Germline values: CDR1 SGHNT, CDR2 YYREEE (reference sequence). The CDR3 covers 15 residues. Losses at the gene ends were 4 bases for V and 6 bases for J; bases not matched to a gene: 9. Here the CDR3 reads CASSPTTGVYEKLFF. The CDR3 DNA is TGTGCCAGCAGCCCTACCACAGGGGTGTATGAAAAACTGTTTTTT.

This chain connects TRBV7-3 to TRBJ2-7, with a weak D call TRBD2 (5 bases). Germline CDR1 is SGHTA and CDR2 is FQGTGA. Trimming took off 5 bases at V and 3 bases at J, with 14 bases between the two ends. CDR3 length: 14 amino acids. The CDR3 nucleotides are TGTGCCAGCAGCGCCCACGGGATGGGCTACGAGCAGTACTTC. Its translation is CASSAHGMGYEQYF.

The V and J genes are TRBV5-1 and TRBJ1-4, with D possibly being TRBD1 (6 bases). The CDR3 has 17 amino acids. Between the trimmed V and J ends, which lost 4 bases and 1 base, there was a span of 17 bases. Germline lookup yields CDR1 SGHRS and CDR2 YFSETQ. This chain's CDR3 is CASSPTGGAETNEKLFF. CDR3 DNA: TGCGCCAGCAGCCCCACCGGGGGGGCTGAAACTAATGAAAAACTGTTTTTT.

This chain links TRBV18 with TRBJ1-3, with no clear D. V was pared by 3 bases and J by 0 bases, with 6 bases between. This CDR3 is built from 14 residues. Germline V gene data show CDR1 as KGHSH and CDR2 as LQKENI. This chain's CDR3 is CASSPANSGNTIYF. DNA for the CDR3: TGTGCCAGCTCACCGGCCAACTCTGGAAACACCATATATTTT.

V usage is TRBV7-9 and J usage is TRBJ2-7, with unresolved D. CDR1 is SEHNR and CDR2 is FQNEAQ in the germline V gene (reference sequence). V lost 0 bases to trimming and J lost 0 bases, with 15 bases between them. This CDR3 contains 17 residues. CDR3 sequence (DNA): TGTGCCAGCAGCTTAGCGCTGGGCCCTAAGAGCTCCTACGAGCAGTACGTC. Protein: CASSLALGPKSSYEQYV.

This clone occurred a few times. The genes are TRBV5-6 and TRBJ1-1; D is undetermined. Germline assignment: CDR1 SGHDT and CDR2 YYEEEE. With 2 bases removed from V and 1 base from J, the gap between germline ends came to 9 bases. The CDR3 length is 14 residues. The CDR3 loop is CASSFGFANTEAFF. DNA for the CDR3: TGTGCCAGCAGCTTCGGTTTCGCGAACACTGAAGCTTTCTTT.

The chain carries TRBV6-4 and TRBJ1-1, with D maybe TRBD1 (5 bases). CDR1 is MRHNA and CDR2 is SNTAGT in the germline V gene. V was trimmed by 6 bases and J by 1 base, leaving 21 bases between them. The CDR3 totals 17 residues. Here the CDR3 reads CASSRMDIQLENTEAFF. The CDR3 coding sequence is TGTGCCAGCAGCCGTATGGACATTCAACTCGAGAACACTGAAGCTTTCTTT.

The V call is TRBV10-3, the J call TRBJ2-3; 7 nucleotides line up with TRBD2. The CDR3 sequence is 15 residues long. J lost 2 bases, V lost 6 bases, and 8 bases had no gene match. Per the germline V gene, CDR1 is ENHRY and CDR2 is SYGVKD. The CDR3 DNA reads as TGTGCCATCAGGACCCCGGGACTAAACACAGATACGCAGTATTTT. This gives the protein CAIRTPGLNTDTQYF.